This entry lists 18 T cell receptor beta chains sequenced from one sample in a study of molecular identifiers for immune sequencing clone quantification (dated by TCRdb to 2016 to 2019). The method behind the library was PCR. The instrument was a NextSeq 500. TCRdb reworked the public reads: Q25 trimming with fastp, MiXCR clone assembly, productive beta chains retained. Identical CDR3 protein sequences are pooled into one entry, listed with their most common genes and DNA. This sample holds 460,000 or so distinct CDR3 sequences; less than 30% were observed only once. The top ten hold under 0.8% of the sample. The source material was naive CD8+ T cells from blood, with Jurkat cell RNA spiked in. Read against the paper, the sample's cell subset or site label means: FACS-sorted CD8+CD4-CCR7+CD45RA+ naive T cells. The receptors were gathered from a human donor in good health. Some libraries in this study had Jurkat cell RNA spiked in.

The chain carries TRBV27 and TRBJ1-4; D is perhaps TRBD1 (6 bases). Deletions cut 7 bases from V and 4 bases from J, with 10 bases between. The CDR3 spans 13 residues. The V gene's germline CDR1 is MNHEY and CDR2 SMNVEV (reference sequence). The CDR3 loop is CASTGAGNEKLFF. CDR3 sequence (DNA): TGTGCCAGCACAGGGGCTGGTAATGAAAAACTGTTTTTT.

This clonotype has more than one count but fewer than ten. V and J are TRBV4-1 and TRBJ1-2; a weak D match, TRBD1 (5 bases). Per germline, CDR1 MGHRA and CDR2 YSYEKL. Trimming pared 0 bases from V and 7 bases from J, leaving 12 bases between. This CDR3 has 14 amino acids. Here the CDR3 DNA reads TGCGCCAGCAGCCAAGATACAGGAACCGCTGGCTACACCTTC. Protein product: CASSQDTGTAGYTF.

Turning to this clonotype: It may be a read error: a sequence one base away is much more abundant. This rearrangement joins TRBV7-9 to TRBJ2-2; D perhaps matches TRBD2 (5 bases). Germline loops: CDR1 SEHNR, CDR2 FQNEAQ (reference sequence). The CDR3 is 16 residues long. The CDR3 nucleotides read TGTGCCAGCAGCTTCCCCCCCCCGCCTAACACCGGGGAGCTGGTTTTT. It is translated as CASSFPPPPNTGELVF. Looking up the rest from reference TRBV7-9 and TRBJ2-2 gives the full variable domain: DTGVSQNPRHKITKRGQNVTFRCDPISEHNRLYWYRQTLGQGPEFLTYFQNEAQLEKSRLLSDRFSAERPKGSFSTLEIQRTEQGDSAMYLCASSFPPPPNTGELVFGEGSRLTVL.

This clonotype was picked up many times. This chain uses TRBV29-1 with TRBJ2-5; the D gene is possibly TRBD2 (5 bases). CDR1 SQVTM and CDR2 ANQGSEA come from the germline V gene. The CDR3 runs to 14 residues. V gave up 1 base and J gave up 5 bases, with 14 bases separating them. For the CDR3, the DNA is TGCAGCGTTGAAGTCAGCGGAGAGGAGGAGACCCAGTACTTC. Protein: CSVEVSGEEETQYF.

This clonotype was seen many times. V is TRBV6-2 or TRBV6-3 and J is TRBJ1-1, with 7 bases that match TRBD1. The CDR3 has 13 amino acids. Germline loops: CDR1 MNHEY, CDR2 SVGEGT. The V gene end was trimmed by 6 bases and the J gene end by 5 bases; junction bases not matched to a gene: 6. The chain's CDR3 is CASRVDRVTEAFF. The CDR3, as DNA: TGTGCCAGCAGAGTCGACAGGGTTACTGAAGCTTTCTTT.

This clonotype was counted only a few times. V and J are TRBV20-1 and TRBJ2-2, with D possibly matching TRBD2 (6 bases). Germline assignment: CDR1 DFQATT and CDR2 SNEGSKA (reference sequence). The CDR3 spans 13 residues. V lost 3 bases and J 7 bases, leaving 12 bases between the germline ends. Here the CDR3 reads CSASGRWGGELFF. CDR3 nucleotides: TGCAGTGCTAGCGGGAGATGGGGCGGGGAGCTGTTTTTT.

This rearrangement joins TRBV7-8 to TRBJ2-3, with no clear D. Germline V CDR1 and CDR2: SGHVS, FQNEAQ. This CDR3 region has 14 residues. V dropped 7 bases and J dropped 9 bases, with 20 bases sitting between them. Here the CDR3 DNA reads TGTGCCAGCAAGACGGCTTGGAAAGAGGAAACGCAGTATTTT. Encoded protein: CASKTAWKEETQYF. Complete variable domain (other parts from reference TRBV7-8 and TRBJ2-3): GAGVSQSPRYKVAKRGQDVALRCDPISGHVSLFWYQQALGQGPEFLTYFQNEAQLDKSGLPSDRFFAERPEGSVSTLKIQRTQQEDSAVYLCASKTAWKEETQYFGPGTRLTVL.

This clonotype was seen repeatedly, ten times or more. The rearrangement joins TRBV13 to TRBJ1-5; D not resolved. V was pared by 1 base and J by 6 bases, with 10 bases between. Germline V gives CDR1 PRHDT, CDR2 FYEKMQ (reference sequence). The CDR3 loop spans 14 amino acids. The chain's CDR3 is CASSLADGSQPQHF. In nucleotides, the CDR3 is TGTGCCAGCAGCTTAGCCGACGGCAGTCAGCCCCAGCATTTT.

This clonotype was counted at least ten times. This chain connects TRBV12-3 or TRBV12-4 to TRBJ2-3; 13 nucleotides agree with TRBD2. CDR3 length: 17 amino acids. After removal of 7 bases from V and 2 bases from J, the junction contained 9 bases not matched to a gene. The CDR3 DNA reads as TGTGCCAGCACCGGACTAGCGGGGGAAGGGGCCACAGATACGCAGTATTTT. It yields the protein CASTGLAGEGATDTQYF.

The chain carries TRBV6-2 or TRBV6-3 and TRBJ1-1; 7 positions agree with TRBD1. The V segment lost 6 bases and the J segment 4 bases; nucleotides outside the gene matches: 11. The CDR3 loop spans 15 amino acids. The V gene's germline CDR1 is MNHEY and CDR2 SVGEGT. The CDR3 spells CASRDVTGLVTEAFF. In DNA, the CDR3 is TGTGCCAGCAGGGACGTGACAGGGTTGGTCACTGAAGCTTTCTTT.

This clonotype was observed a few times. The V call is TRBV28, the J call TRBJ2-5; 11 nucleotides line up with TRBD2. In germline, CDR1 is MDHEN, CDR2 SYDVKM. This CDR3 contains 16 residues. V was clipped by 5 bases and J by 0 bases; unmatched bases: 5. CDR3 DNA sequence: TGTGCCAGCAGTAGCTCTAGCGGGAGGTACCAAGAGACCCAGTACTTC. Encoded protein: CASSSSSGRYQETQYF.

The V and J genes are TRBV7-9 and TRBJ1-1; D gene ambiguous. Trimming shortened V by 7 bases and J by 4 bases, and 13 bases separated the two germline ends. The CDR3 extends over 13 amino acids. Germline CDR1 and CDR2: SEHNR and FQNEAQ (reference sequence). The chain's CDR3 is CASIPRGSTEAFF. In DNA, the CDR3 is TGTGCCAGCATCCCACGGGGAAGCACTGAAGCTTTCTTT.

This clonotype has only a few counts. The chain has TRBV12-3 or TRBV12-4 and TRBJ2-1; 8 bases fit TRBD2. The CDR3 is 16 residues long. V lost 7 bases, J lost 6 bases, and 14 bases stayed unmatched. The chain's CDR3 is CASNTDSGEQINEQFF. Written as DNA, the CDR3 is TGTGCCAGCAATACGGATAGCGGGGAACAAATCAATGAGCAGTTCTTC.

The chain employs TRBV25-1 and TRBJ2-3, with TRBD2 identical over 7 bases. Per the germline V gene, CDR1 is MGHDK and CDR2 is SYGVNS. This CDR3 spans 16 amino acids. Trimming at V came to 4 bases and at J to 2 bases, leaving 9 bases not matched to a gene. The CDR3 protein is CASSGDSGRTTDTQYF. CDR3 sequence (DNA): TGTGCCAGCAGTGGGGATAGCGGGCGGACCACAGATACGCAGTATTTT.

This clonotype showed up just a few times. CDR3 coding DNA: TGCGCCAGCAGCCACCGATATAACACCGGAACCTACGAGCAGTACTTC. It specifies CASSHRYNTGTYEQYF. The chain is built from TRBV4-3 and TRBJ2-7; D call uncertain. V was shortened by 3 bases and J by 2 bases, with 17 bases between the two germline ends. This CDR3 is built from 16 residues. Germline CDR1 and CDR2: LGHNA and YSLEER.

This clonotype was counted ten times or more. The rearrangement links TRBV29-1 to TRBJ2-2, with 8 bases fitting TRBD2. With V trimmed by 6 bases and J by 1 base, 13 bases remained unmatched. The CDR3 totals 17 residues. CDR1 and CDR2 (germline): SQVTM, ANQGSEA. The DNA for the CDR3 is TGCAGCGTCCGAGGGGATCCAGCGGGAGTGAACACCGGGGAGCTGTTTTTT. It yields the protein CSVRGDPAGVNTGELFF.

This clonotype has ten or more counts. CDR3 sequence (DNA): TGTGCCAGCAGCTCGAACGGGGGACAGAGCACAGATACGCAGTATTTT. Translation: CASSSNGGQSTDTQYF. The chain has TRBV7-9 and TRBJ2-3, with D maybe TRBD1 (7 bases). Between the trimmed V and J ends, which lost 4 bases and 0 bases, there was a span of 14 bases. Germline CDR1 is SEHNR and CDR2 is FQNEAQ (reference sequence). This CDR3 region has 16 residues. Variable domain in full (rest from reference TRBV7-9 and TRBJ2-3): DTGVSQNPRHKITKRGQNVTFRCDPISEHNRLYWYRQTLGQGPEFLTYFQNEAQLEKSRLLSDRFSAERPKGSFSTLEIQRTEQGDSAMYLCASSSNGGQSTDTQYFGPGTRLTVL.

The genes are TRBV2 and TRBJ2-1; 8 bases line up with TRBD2. The CDR3 totals 16 residues. V trimming: 5 bases; J trimming: 7 bases; junction bases outside the gene matches: 13. The germline CDR1 and CDR2 sequences are SNHLY and FYNNEI. The CDR3 sequence: CASSLSSGPRWNEQFF. The CDR3 nucleotides are TGTGCCAGCAGTCTTTCTAGCGGGCCCAGATGGAATGAGCAGTTCTTC.